Listed below are T cell receptor beta chains from one sample, sequenced in a study of cytomegalovirus exposure and HLA in healthy donors. Profiling relied on immunoSEQ multiplex PCR, and the TCRdb table lists in-frame clones only, not all of them. The table shows 110,000 to 150,000 clones, with over 60% occurring only once. The specimen sequenced was PBMCs. These receptors all stem from a male donor in good health and CMV-seropositive. Both conserved end residues are part of each CDR3. A D gene is named only where the DNA matches it firmly.

j_call	v_call	d_call	cdr3_aa
TRBJ2-5	TRBV9	TRBD2	CASTDGSGEGQETQYF
TRBJ1-2	TRBV29-1	-	CSVVEGQGYGYTF
TRBJ2-3	TRBV5-1	TRBD2	CASRGTSGRGDTQYF
TRBJ1-5	TRBV7-9	-	CASSLETGSNQPQHF
TRBJ2-4	TRBV7-6	TRBD2	CASSPRAGVGNIQYF
TRBJ2-2	TRBV5-1	TRBD1	CASSLGQGNPGELFF
TRBJ2-7	TRBV20-1	-	CSARTGDEQYF
TRBJ1-1	TRBV7-9	TRBD1	CASTEQGTGNTEAFF
TRBJ2-7	TRBV10-3	-	CAISVDSGYEQYF
TRBJ2-7	TRBV5-1	-	CASSSRQGNYEQYF
TRBJ1-5	TRBV30	-	CAWSPGGRNQPQHF